This T cell receptor beta chain was sequenced during a study of monozygotic twins with inflammatory bowel disease. Study conclusions and caveats: Between concordant and discordant twins, repertoire similarity failed to differ, a result that limited power may explain.

TCRdb re-called the 5' RACE reads and shows each CDR3 protein once, DNA omitted. This sample contains roughly 160,000 distinct CDR3 sequences. The CDR3 is 12 amino acids. Germline values: CDR1 MNHEY, CDR2 SVGAGI. As to this clonotype: The antigen remains undetermined.

Sequencing was carried out using blood. This clonotype was sampled from a human donor with ulcerative colitis or Crohn's disease, or a healthy co-twin of an affected twin (not recorded which). This rearrangement joins TRBV6-5 to TRBJ2-3; there is no DNA to check the TCRdb D call of TRBD1. CDR3 sequence: CASGSSGDTQYF.